Here is one T cell receptor (beta chain) with its context. The germline CDR1 and CDR2 sequences are SQVTM and ANQGSEA. V lost 1 base and J lost 6; bases outside the gene matches: 4. The CDR3 spans 13 residues. This record belongs to a study of blood T cell repertoires in COVID-19. Here immunoSEQ multiplex PCR was the method, and the copy in TCRdb shows in-frame clones only, minus some. The sample lists about 140,000 clones; approximately 80% were seen once. This chain connects TRBV29-1 to TRBJ1-2; TRBD1 aligns across 8 bases. Sequenced material: peripheral blood. The receptor was derived from a man aged 45-65 years with acute or convalescent COVID-19. CDR3 residues: CSVEGTGRNGYTF. CDR3 nucleotide sequence: TGCAGCGTTGAAGGGACAGGGAGGAATGGCTACACCTTC.